This T cell receptor (beta chain) stems from a study of shared clonotypes between healthy human individuals. With regard to this clone: This specimen includes other DNA sequences encoding the same CDR3.

The authors distributed each subset's genomic DNA evenly over several immunoSEQ plates. For sorted subsets, 200 ng DNA per replicate equaled around 28,000 T cell genomes. Method: immunoSEQ multiplex PCR; TCRdb's copy keeps in-frame clones and lacks some. Of 2 million to 2.5 million clones in the sample, over 85% were seen once. The CDR3 spans 13 residues. Trimming took 3 bases from V and 2 from J, leaving 9 bases between them. Germline CDR1 SGHRS, CDR2 YFSETQ. The sample consisted of naive CD4+ T cells from PBMCs. Subset here: CD45RA+ positively selected. The sequence derives from a young man in good health. Some clones in this sample may be carry-over from other donors' samples. V usage is TRBV5-1 and J usage is TRBJ2-7; tentatively, D is TRBD1 (5 bases). In nucleotides, the CDR3 is TGCGCCAGCAGCTCGACAGTACCCTACGAGCAGTACTTC. It specifies CASSSTVPYEQYF.